This T cell receptor (beta chain) derives from a study of blood T cells in healthy people across ages. V shed 5 bases, J shed 7 bases, and the junction held 18 bases outside the gene matches. This CDR3 is 17 amino acids long. From germline, CDR1 is SGHTA and CDR2 FQGNSA. A second roughly 7 to 11 cycle PCR used barcoded and J-beta primers. TCRdb called the 5' RACE reads again in MiXCR, with one record for every CDR3 protein. The table lists 1.5 million to 2 million distinct CDR3 sequences, around 50% of them singletons. The TCR was taken from a woman in her thirties or forties in good health. This chain connects TRBV7-2 to TRBJ2-7; 9 nucleotides align to TRBD1. The sequencing input was blood. This chain's CDR3 is CASSLRGGQGVKYEQYF. The CDR3 DNA reads TGTGCCAGCAGCCTTAGGGGGGGACAGGGTGTAAAATATGAGCAGTACTTC.